The clone carrying this TCR beta chain was observed a handful of times. Its antigen remains unknown. The CDR3 runs 14 residues. Trimming removed 3 bases from V and 6 bases from J; junction bases left unmatched: 4. CDR1 LNHDA and CDR2 SQIVND come from the germline V gene (reference sequence). The record originates from a study of CD8+CD57+ T cells in acquired aplastic anemia. As for the study in general: When averaged, DNA from sorted CD4+ and CD8+ cells came to about 2.9 ug. CD4+ reads averaged approximately 9.9 million in healthy donors.

Genomic DNA provided the template from which TCR beta VDJ and CDR3 profiles were obtained. TCRdb itself ran the reads through MiXCR, one entry per CDR3 protein. Here the sample spans 400,000 to 450,000 distinct CDR3 sequences, roughly 68% being singletons. Study-wide findings and caveats: The study identified about 30 CD8+ CDR3 sequences shared by patients and controls. CD8+ Simpson's diversity did not differ significantly between patients and controls.

The TCR originated in a human donor in good health, serving as a control. The chain carries TRBV19 and TRBJ1-5, with 8 bases identical to TRBD1. Sequencing used sorted CD4+, CD8+, or CD8+CD57+ T cells (not recorded which) from PBMCs. CDR3 loop: CASSIDRGAQPQHF. The CDR3 DNA follows: TGTGCCAGTAGTATCGACAGGGGAGCTCAGCCCCAGCATTTT.